The clone carrying this T cell receptor beta chain was seen a handful of times. This specimen comes from a study of blood T cell repertoires in COVID-19. Generated by immunoSEQ multiplex PCR, the TCRdb table keeps only in-frame clones and is missing some. The sample shows about 160,000 clones, about four fifths of them seen only once. The germline gives CDR1 MGHRA, CDR2 YSYEKL. The CDR3 loop spans 14 amino acids. The ends were cut back, 6 bases at V and 1 base at J, with 11 bases in the middle. Material for sequencing was peripheral blood. V gene TRBV4-1 combines with J gene TRBJ2-3; D unresolved. The TCR comes from a woman aged 55-69 years with COVID-19, enrolled during active disease. In DNA, the CDR3 is TGCGCCAGCAGGGCAGGATTGGGCACAGATACGCAGTATTTT. Protein product: CASRAGLGTDTQYF.